This T cell receptor (beta chain) was documented in a study of metastatic and nonmetastatic thyroid tumors. This clone was detected only a few times. Each patient went into thyroid surgery without having received any treatment. TCRdb reanalyzed the PCR reads with MiXCR. The profile covers some 6,000 clones, with under 30% appearing a single time and over 8.5% taken by the ten largest. Trimming removed 8 bases from V and 8 bases from J; junction bases left unmatched: 8. The germline CDR1 and CDR2 sequences are MNHEY and SVGAGI. The CDR3 is made up of 14 amino acids. The receptor was isolated from a male donor with papillary thyroid cancer or a benign thyroid nodule (not recorded which). Some clones in this sample may be carry-over from other donors' samples. The sample was adjacent normal tissue. This sequence joins TRBV6-5 and TRBJ1-3; TRBD1 aligns across 11 bases. CDR3: CASVGQGADYTIYF. For the CDR3, the DNA is TGTGCCAGCGTTGGACAGGGGGCCGATTACACCATATATTTT.